These 32 T cell receptor beta chains came from one sample sequenced in a study of PD-L1 blockade in urothelial cancer. Clones were sequenced by immunoSEQ multiplex PCR, and TCRdb holds only the in-frame ones, with some missing. This repertoire shows 57,000 or so clones, approximately 80% found once; its top ten account for about 4.5%. Sequenced material: PBMCs, taken around atezolizumab (anti-PD-L1) treatment. The origin of the receptors is a man in his 70s with urothelial cancer.

This chain connects TRBV7-2 to TRBJ1-5, with unresolved D. Germline lookup yields CDR1 SGHTA and CDR2 FQGNSA. V was cut by 5 bases and J by 7 bases, with 15 bases left in between. This CDR3 contains 14 residues. The CDR3 spells CASSPTTRRQPQHF. The CDR3 nucleotides are TGTGCCAGCAGCCCCACCACGCGGAGACAGCCCCAGCATTTT.

The chain couples TRBV4-1 to TRBJ2-6; possibly TRBD1 for D (6 bases). The CDR3 extends over 19 amino acids. Trimming pared 0 bases from V and 0 bases from J, leaving 15 bases between. The germline V gene has CDR1 MGHRA and CDR2 YSYEKL. As DNA, the CDR3 is TGCGCCAGCAGCCAAGAGGGGGCCCCAGGATACTCTGGGGCCAACGTCCTGACTTTC. Translated: CASSQEGAPGYSGANVLTF.

This clone came up a few times. This rearrangement joins TRBV2 to TRBJ2-7, with 9 bases fitting TRBD2. This CDR3 contains 14 residues. Trimming at V came to 7 bases and at J to 6 bases, leaving 10 bases not matched to a gene. Germline CDR1 is SNHLY and CDR2 is FYNNEI. DNA for the CDR3: TGTGCCAGCAAAGGGTCGCGGGAGGGCCCCGAGCAGTACTTC. Protein: CASKGSREGPEQYF.

The J gene is TRBJ1-1, the V gene TRBV6-5; D uncertain. V was clipped by 4 bases and J by 1 base, with 13 bases between them. There are 15 residues in the CDR3. CDR1 is MNHEY and CDR2 is SVGAGI in the germline V gene. This CDR3 is CASSSMSQANTEAFF. The DNA of the CDR3 is TGTGCCAGCAGTTCCATGTCCCAGGCGAACACTGAAGCTTTCTTT.

This chain links TRBV5-1 with TRBJ2-1, with TRBD1 matching over 8 bases. Losses at the gene ends were 0 bases for V and 10 bases for J; bases not matched to a gene: 3. Germline V gene data show CDR1 as SGHRS and CDR2 as YFSETQ. The CDR3 loop spans 13 amino acids. CDR3 sequence (DNA): TGCGCCAGCAGCTTGGGGACAGGGTACGAGCAGTTCTTC. Protein product: CASSLGTGYEQFF.

The chain uses TRBV7-9 and TRBJ1-2, with a weak D call TRBD1 (5 bases). This CDR3 region has 13 residues. The germline gives CDR1 SEHNR, CDR2 FQNEAQ (reference sequence). Trimming stripped 1 base from V and 8 bases from J, with 11 bases between. The CDR3 DNA reads TGTGCCAGCAGCTTAGGCAGGGTGGGAGGCTACACCTTC. This translates into CASSLGRVGGYTF.

In its sample, this clone was seen once. The gene calls are TRBV28 and TRBJ2-7, with D possibly being TRBD2 (6 bases). The V gene's germline CDR1 is MDHEN and CDR2 SYDVKM. The CDR3 length is 11 residues. The V end lost 5 bases, the J end lost 8 bases, and 10 bases lay between the germline ends. CDR3 sequence (DNA): TGTGCCAGCAGTCTCGGGGGAAAGCAGTACTTC. This encodes CASSLGGKQYF.

The chain uses TRBV4-1 and TRBJ2-7; 7 nucleotides align to TRBD1. The CDR3 loop spans 15 amino acids. CDR1 is MGHRA and CDR2 is YSYEKL in the germline V gene. V was pared by 3 bases and J by 2 bases, with 7 bases of the junction left unmatched. CDR3 residues: CASSQQTGWPYEQYF. CDR3 nucleotide sequence: TGCGCCAGCAGCCAGCAGACAGGGTGGCCCTACGAGCAGTACTTC.

The V gene is TRBV29-1, the J gene TRBJ1-2; 8 nucleotides agree with TRBD1. V trimming: 0 bases; J trimming: 7 bases; junction bases outside the gene matches: 7. This CDR3 has 14 residues. From germline, CDR1 is SQVTM and CDR2 ANQGSEA. In DNA form, the CDR3 reads TGCAGCGTTGAAGATGCAGGGGGCGGTGGTGGCTACACCTTC. Translating gives CSVEDAGGGGGYTF.

The chain combines TRBV19 with TRBJ2-2; 12 positions agree with TRBD2. Trimming at V came to 7 bases and at J to 1 base, leaving 13 bases not matched to a gene. Per the germline V gene, CDR1 is LNHDA and CDR2 is SQIVND (reference sequence). The CDR3 is made up of 19 amino acids. CDR3 amino acids: CASNQQESGLAGNTGELFF. CDR3 coding DNA: TGTGCCAGTAACCAACAGGAATCGGGACTAGCGGGGAACACCGGGGAGCTGTTTTTT.

The CDR3 reads CASSQGSADTGELFF. CDR3 sequence (DNA): TGTGCCAGCTCTCAGGGTTCCGCGGACACCGGGGAGCTGTTTTTT. This chain uses TRBV2 with TRBJ2-2; maybe TRBD1 (5 bases). V was trimmed by 8 bases and J by 3 bases, leaving 16 bases between them. Per the germline V gene, CDR1 is SNHLY and CDR2 is FYNNEI. This CDR3 region has 15 residues. Variable domain in full (rest from reference TRBV2 and TRBJ2-2): EPEVTQTPSHQVTQMGQEVILRCVPISNHLYFYWYRQILGQKVEFLVSFYNNEISEKSEIFDDQFSVERPDGSNFTLKIRSTKLEDSAMYFCASSQGSADTGELFFGEGSRLTVL.

This rearrangement joins TRBV7-2 to TRBJ1-1; TRBD1 agrees at 7 bases. Germline assignment: CDR1 SGHTA and CDR2 FQGNSA. V gave up 6 bases and J gave up 5 bases; unmatched junction bases: 9. This CDR3 has 14 residues. The chain's CDR3 is CASSPFDRVTEAFF. The CDR3 DNA sequence: TGTGCCAGCAGTCCATTCGACAGGGTTACTGAAGCTTTCTTT.

The V gene is TRBV6-5, the J gene TRBJ1-6; no definite D call. There are 14 residues in the CDR3. CDR1 and CDR2 (germline): MNHEY, SVGAGI. Between the trimmed V and J ends, which lost 5 bases and 7 bases, there was a span of 12 bases. The CDR3 protein is CASSQRQENSPLHF. Written as DNA, the CDR3 is TGTGCCAGCAGTCAACGGCAGGAAAATTCACCCCTCCACTTT.

V usage is TRBV5-1 and J usage is TRBJ2-3, with no clear D. The germline V gene has CDR1 SGHRS and CDR2 YFSETQ. The CDR3 consists of 15 residues. V lost 0 bases to trimming and J lost 3 bases, with 11 bases between them. CDR3 coding DNA: TGCGCCAGCAGCTTGGGGCTTCCTCCGACAGATACGCAGTATTTT. Its protein is CASSLGLPPTDTQYF.

The chain carries TRBV10-3 and TRBJ2-1; 7 bases fit TRBD2. This CDR3 comprises 14 residues. J gave up 9 bases and V 11 bases, and 16 bases lay outside the gene matches. The germline gives CDR1 ENHRY, CDR2 SYGVKD. The CDR3 coding sequence is TGTGCCTCCTCACGGGGGGAGGGTCTTGGTGAGCAGTTCTTC. Protein sequence: CASSRGEGLGEQFF.

This chain joins TRBV9 and TRBJ2-1; TRBD2 matches 7 bases. This CDR3 comprises 15 residues. The J segment lost 9 bases and the V segment lost 4 bases, leaving 13 bases of the junction unmatched. CDR1 and CDR2 (germline): SGDLS, YYNGEE. CDR3 sequence reads: CASSPGRERRGEQFF. CDR3 coding DNA: TGTGCCAGCAGCCCCGGGCGGGAGAGGCGTGGTGAGCAGTTCTTC. The variable domain in full, completed from reference TRBV9 and TRBJ2-1, reads DSGVTQTPKHLITATGQRVTLRCSPRSGDLSVYWYQQSLDQGLQFLIQYYNGEERAKGNILERFSAQQFPDLHSELNLSSLELGDSALYFCASSPGRERRGEQFFGPGTRLTVL.

The J gene is TRBJ2-1, the V gene TRBV18, with D tentatively TRBD2 (5 bases). Between the trimmed V and J ends, which lost 8 bases and 0 bases, there was a span of 14 bases. Germline V gene sequence: CDR1 KGHSH, CDR2 LQKENI. CDR3 length equals 15 residues. The DNA of the CDR3 is TGTGCCAGCCATGTCCCGGGGTACTCCTACAATGAGCAGTTCTTC. Translating gives CASHVPGYSYNEQFF.

The chain couples TRBV5-1 to TRBJ2-1; D possibly corresponds to TRBD1 (5 bases). Germline assignment: CDR1 SGHRS and CDR2 YFSETQ. The CDR3 loop spans 18 amino acids. The V gene lost 1 base and the J gene lost 0 bases, with 17 bases spanning the gap. In DNA form, the CDR3 reads TGCGCCAGCAGCTTGAGGGCTTTGGGGCGACCCTCCTACAATGAGCAGTTCTTC. It codes for CASSLRALGRPSYNEQFF. The full variable domain, rest sourced from reference TRBV5-1 and TRBJ2-1, is KAGVTQTPRYLIKTRGQQVTLSCSPISGHRSVSWYQQTPGQGLQFLFEYFSETQRNKGNFPGRFSGRQFSNSRSEMNVSTLELGDSALYLCASSLRALGRPSYNEQFFGPGTRLTVL.

This clone was detected once. The V call is TRBV16, the J call TRBJ2-7; 7 bases map to TRBD2. Germline V gene data show CDR1 as KGHSY and CDR2 as FQNENV. CDR3 length equals 14 residues. J lost 3 bases, V lost 2 bases, and 4 bases had no gene match. CDR3 nucleotides: TGTGCCAGCAGCCAAGCGGGAGTAATCTACGAGCAGTACTTC. As protein: CASSQAGVIYEQYF.

This rearrangement joins TRBV5-5 to TRBJ2-7; no clear D. CDR3 length: 13 residues. Germline-derived CDR1 and CDR2 are SGHKS and YYEKEE (reference sequence). With 2 bases removed from V and 5 bases from J, the gap between germline ends came to 11 bases. CDR3 loop: CASSFSPADEQYF. The DNA for the CDR3 is TGTGCCAGCAGCTTTAGTCCGGCGGACGAGCAGTACTTC. The full variable domain, in which reference TRBV5-5 and TRBJ2-7 provide the parts outside the CDR3, is DAGVTQSPTHLIKTRGQQVTLRCSPISGHKSVSWYQQVLGQGPQFIFQYYEKEERGRGNFPDRFSARQFPNYSSELNVNALLLGDSALYLCASSFSPADEQYFGPGTRLTVT.

V gene TRBV5-6 combines with J gene TRBJ2-5; D may be TRBD1 (5 bases). CDR1 SGHDT and CDR2 YYEEEE come from the germline V gene. The CDR3 runs to 14 residues. Trimming shortened V by 3 bases and J by 2 bases, and 11 bases separated the two germline ends. CDR3 in DNA: TGTGCCAGCAGCTCCCTGGGGCGTCAAGAGACCCAGTACTTC. Translated, it gives CASSSLGRQETQYF.

The V and J genes are TRBV9 and TRBJ1-4; D remains ambiguous. There are 17 residues in the CDR3. Germline V lookup: CDR1 SGDLS, CDR2 YYNGEE. The ends were cut back, 3 bases at V and 0 bases at J, with 15 bases in the middle. The CDR3 sequence: CASSGGRRDATNEKLFF. CDR3 nucleotide sequence: TGTGCCAGCAGCGGAGGCCGTCGGGATGCAACTAATGAAAAACTGTTTTTT. Complete variable domain (other parts from reference TRBV9 and TRBJ1-4): DSGVTQTPKHLITATGQRVTLRCSPRSGDLSVYWYQQSLDQGLQFLIQYYNGEERAKGNILERFSAQQFPDLHSELNLSSLELGDSALYFCASSGGRRDATNEKLFFGSGTQLSVL.

This chain uses TRBV9 with TRBJ2-3, with TRBD2 matching over 9 bases. Trimming cost V 0 bases and J 3 bases; bases outside gene matches: 2. The CDR3 is 15 residues long. Germline CDR1 and CDR2: SGDLS and YYNGEE. Written as DNA, the CDR3 is TGTGCCAGCAGCGTAGGGCTAGCGGGAACAGATACGCAGTATTTT. It encodes CASSVGLAGTDTQYF.

The chain uses TRBV27 and TRBJ2-5; 9 bases are a match to TRBD1. V lost 10 bases to trimming and J lost 3 bases; unmatched junction nucleotides: 21. The V gene's germline CDR1 is MNHEY and CDR2 SMNVEV (reference sequence). CDR3 size: 18 residues. CDR3 nucleotide sequence: TGTGCCATCGAAACGGGATACAGGGGGCGTATGGAAAAAGAGACCCAGTACTTC. This sequence encodes CAIETGYRGRMEKETQYF.

CDR3 sequence: CSVNRDRVHNEQFF. The CDR3 DNA sequence: TGCAGCGTAAACCGGGACAGGGTGCACAATGAGCAGTTCTTC. The chain couples TRBV29-1 to TRBJ2-1; TRBD1 matches 9 bases. This CDR3 region has 14 residues. Germline-derived CDR1 and CDR2 are SQVTM and ANQGSEA. The V and J ends lost 6 bases and 5 bases, in that order; junction bases with no gene match: 8.

This chain joins TRBV5-1 and TRBJ1-1; D is undetermined. The V gene's germline CDR1 is SGHRS and CDR2 YFSETQ. V gave up 4 bases and J gave up 1 base, with 14 bases separating them. The CDR3 consists of 15 residues. CDR3 region: CASSPNGDWNTEAFF. The CDR3 DNA sequence: TGCGCCAGCAGCCCGAATGGAGACTGGAACACTGAAGCTTTCTTT.

The gene calls are TRBV28 and TRBJ2-7; TRBD2 agrees at 8 bases. The CDR3 has 14 amino acids. The junction had 9 bases not matched to a gene; V was cut back by 5 bases and J by 6 bases. Looked up from germline, CDR1 is MDHEN and CDR2 is SYDVKM. The CDR3 reads CASSPSGGAREQYF. The CDR3 DNA reads TGTGCCAGCAGTCCCTCGGGGGGGGCCCGCGAGCAGTACTTC.

The genes are TRBV27 and TRBJ2-2; D ambiguous. Trimming took off 8 bases at V and 2 bases at J, with 18 bases between the two ends. Germline V CDR1 and CDR2: MNHEY, SMNVEV (reference sequence). The CDR3 spans 16 residues. The CDR3 nucleotides are TGTGCCAGCGGTAGGTTGACTGAAGAAAACACCGGGGAGCTGTTTTTT. This codes for CASGRLTEENTGELFF.

This clone appeared once. The J gene is TRBJ2-7, the V gene TRBV5-1; D possibly corresponds to TRBD2 (6 bases). From germline, CDR1 is SGHRS and CDR2 YFSETQ. V was trimmed by 0 bases and J by 2 bases, leaving 24 bases between them. There are 19 residues in the CDR3. Here the CDR3 reads CASSLVRVSGVPETYEQYF. Here the CDR3 DNA reads TGCGCCAGCAGCTTGGTACGCGTTTCGGGAGTGCCGGAGACCTACGAGCAGTACTTC.

The chain uses TRBV9 and TRBJ1-1; TRBD1 matches at 9 bases. There are 15 residues in the CDR3. The J segment lost 5 bases and the V segment lost 0 bases, leaving 5 bases of the junction unmatched. Looked up from germline, CDR1 is SGDLS and CDR2 is YYNGEE. The CDR3 here is CASSVEQGAGTEAFF. DNA of the CDR3: TGTGCCAGCAGCGTAGAACAGGGGGCTGGGACTGAAGCTTTCTTT. Complete variable domain (other parts from reference TRBV9 and TRBJ1-1): DSGVTQTPKHLITATGQRVTLRCSPRSGDLSVYWYQQSLDQGLQFLIQYYNGEERAKGNILERFSAQQFPDLHSELNLSSLELGDSALYFCASSVEQGAGTEAFFGQGTRLTVV.

The chain couples TRBV18 to TRBJ1-2, with 8 positions matching TRBD1. Trimming removed 3 bases from V and 4 bases from J; junction bases left unmatched: 7. Germline CDR1 is KGHSH and CDR2 is LQKENI. This CDR3 region has 15 residues. As DNA, the CDR3 is TGTGCCAGCTCACCTTCGACAGGGGACTCCTATGGCTACACCTTC. It codes for CASSPSTGDSYGYTF.

The chain uses TRBV13 and TRBJ2-1, with D possibly matching TRBD2 (6 bases). With 6 bases removed from V and 5 bases from J, the gap between germline ends came to 14 bases. The CDR3 runs to 14 residues. CDR1 and CDR2 (germline): PRHDT, FYEKMQ (reference sequence). The CDR3 spells CASSLAGRNNEQFF. Here the CDR3 DNA reads TGTGCCAGCAGTTTGGCGGGGCGGAACAATGAGCAGTTCTTC.